This T cell receptor beta chain was retrieved from a study of CD8+ T cells in alopecia areata. Regarding treatment: oral pan-JAK inhibitor, 5-10 mg twice daily. Alopecia areata patients gave lesional scalp punch biopsies and peripheral blood samples. Remarks on this clone: Its antigen is as yet unknown.

Extracted from the samples, RNA was reverse transcribed into cDNA to serve as the sequencing template. TCRdb's copy holds only in-frame clones and misses some; the assay was immunoSEQ multiplex PCR. The top ten hold roughly 9.1% of the sample, which has some 190,000 clones, about 51% seen once. General study findings and limits: Affected lesional scalp, above all in alopecia totalis/universalis, was more clonal than normal scalp.

Source: CD8+ T cells sorted from blood, taken at approximately week 52, from a patient treated with tofacitinib. This receptor was obtained from a human donor with alopecia areata.

The CDR3 spells CASSRSGGAGDEQFF. CDR3 coding DNA: TGTGCCAGCAGTAGGTCAGGGGGCGCAGGTGATGAGCAGTTCTTC. V usage is TRBV6-5 and J usage is TRBJ2-1, with 8 nucleotides matching TRBD1. Germline assignment: CDR1 MNHEY and CDR2 SVGAGI. V gave up 5 bases and J gave up 8 bases; unmatched junction bases: 11. The CDR3 contains 15 residues.